Sequencing of this T cell receptor (beta chain) was carried out in a study of CD8+CD57+ T cells in acquired aplastic anemia. Study overall: Across the sorted CD4+ and CD8+ cells, DNA amounts averaged roughly 3 ug.

CDR3 and TCR beta VDJ profiling relied on genomic DNA as the template. Via MiXCR, TCRdb re-called the reads, giving one row per CDR3 protein. The sample yields hundreds of thousands of distinct CDR3 sequences, roughly 68% seen once. Study-level findings and limits: A set of about 30 CD8+ CDR3 sequences was shared between patients and controls, and these sequences appeared highly expressed in patients. The study found no significant CD8+ Simpson's diversity difference between patients and controls.

The CDR3 covers 14 residues. Germline CDR1 and CDR2: SEHNR and FQNEAQ (reference sequence). To note about this clonotype: Its cognate antigen is unknown. Mismatch with germline at one junction end may stem from a read error.

The chain couples TRBV7-9 to TRBJ2-5, with 7 bases aligning to TRBD2. The sequence came from a human donor in good health, serving as a control. What was sequenced was sorted CD4+, CD8+, or CD8+CD57+ T cells (not recorded which) from PBMCs. CDR3 DNA sequence: TGTGCCAGCAGAGAGCGGGGCGTCGAAGGGGCCCAGTCCTTC. This sequence encodes CASRERGVEGAQSF.